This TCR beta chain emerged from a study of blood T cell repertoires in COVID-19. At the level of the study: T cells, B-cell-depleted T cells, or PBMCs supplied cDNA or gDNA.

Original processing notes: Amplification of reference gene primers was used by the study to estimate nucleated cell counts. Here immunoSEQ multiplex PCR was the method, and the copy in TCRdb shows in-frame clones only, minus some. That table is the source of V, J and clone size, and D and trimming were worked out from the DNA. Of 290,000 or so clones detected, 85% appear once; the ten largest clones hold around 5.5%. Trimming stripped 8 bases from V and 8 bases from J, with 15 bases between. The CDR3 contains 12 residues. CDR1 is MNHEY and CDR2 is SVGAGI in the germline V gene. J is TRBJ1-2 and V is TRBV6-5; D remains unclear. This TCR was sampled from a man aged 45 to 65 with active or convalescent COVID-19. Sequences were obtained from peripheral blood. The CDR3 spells CASADGTRGYTF. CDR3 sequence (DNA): TGTGCCAGCGCCGACGGAACGCGGGGCTACACCTTC.